The 27 T cell receptor beta chains in this list originate from one sample, sequenced in a study of blood T cell repertoires in COVID-19. Data came from immunoSEQ multiplex PCR; TCRdb stores just in-frame clones and leaves some out. The sample contains more than 95,000 clones, 90% of which appear only once. The sample comprised peripheral blood. The source is a human donor with active COVID-19. The donor label of this sample is uncertain.

The chain joins TRBV5-6 to TRBJ1-1; 9 bases agree with TRBD1. This CDR3 has 16 residues. The junction had 11 bases not matched to a gene; V was cut back by 3 bases and J by 5 bases. Germline V gene data show CDR1 as SGHDT and CDR2 as YYEEEE. DNA for the CDR3: TGTGCCAGCAGCTCAGGTACCTGGACAGGGGATACTGAAGCTTTCTTT. Encoded protein: CASSSGTWTGDTEAFF.

V is TRBV11-2 and J is TRBJ2-5, with TRBD1 as a possible D gene (6 bases). The CDR3 has 15 residues. The V gene lost 5 bases and the J gene lost 2 bases, with 15 bases spanning the gap. From germline, CDR1 is SGHAT and CDR2 FQNNGV. CDR3 region: CASSTGQYAQETQYF. The DNA for the CDR3 is TGTGCCAGCAGCACCGGACAGTACGCGCAAGAGACCCAGTACTTC.

The V and J genes are TRBV28 and TRBJ1-5, with D maybe TRBD1 (5 bases). The length of the CDR3 is 13 residues. Per the germline V gene, CDR1 is MDHEN and CDR2 is SYDVKM. V was pared by 8 bases and J by 6 bases, with 14 bases between. The CDR3 DNA sequence: TGTGCCAGCGCTCAGGGTAAGATTCAGCCCCAGCATTTT. Encoded protein: CASAQGKIQPQHF.

The CDR3 reads CASSYSLEGANTEAFF. Written as DNA, the CDR3 is TGTGCCAGCAGTTACTCTCTAGAGGGCGCGAACACTGAAGCTTTCTTT. The chain recombines TRBV6-2 or TRBV6-3 with TRBJ1-1; D is unclear. With 0 bases removed from V and 1 base from J, the gap between germline ends came to 12 bases. This CDR3 contains 16 residues. CDR1 is MNHEY and CDR2 is SVGEGT in the germline V gene.

The J gene is TRBJ1-5, the V gene TRBV6-1, with D possibly matching TRBD1 (5 bases). This CDR3 contains 15 residues. Trimming pared 0 bases from V and 6 bases from J, leaving 12 bases between. In germline, CDR1 is MNHNS, CDR2 SASEGT. The CDR3 sequence is CASSEAGGVVQPQHF. CDR3 DNA: TGTGCCAGCAGTGAAGCCGGAGGGGTAGTTCAGCCCCAGCATTTT.

V and J are TRBV7-9 and TRBJ1-3, with D perhaps matching TRBD1 (6 bases). The CDR3 runs 16 residues. Germline CDR1 and CDR2: SEHNR and FQNEAQ (reference sequence). Trimming cost V 1 base and J 5 bases, with 15 bases left between them. The CDR3 loop reads CASSLVTGPRRNTIYF. CDR3 DNA sequence: TGTGCCAGCAGCTTAGTAACAGGGCCTCGTAGAAACACCATATATTTT.

V usage is TRBV27 and J usage is TRBJ2-7; 9 nucleotides align to TRBD1. Germline-derived CDR1 and CDR2 are MNHEY and SMNVEV (reference sequence). The CDR3 has 16 amino acids. The J segment lost 6 bases and the V segment lost 8 bases, leaving 17 bases of the junction unmatched. The CDR3 bases are TGTGCCAGCTCCTCTCCTAGAAAGGGACAGGGCGGCGAGCAGTACTTC. Amino acids: CASSSPRKGQGGEQYF.

The chain combines TRBV24-1 with TRBJ1-5; the match to TRBD1 covers 7 bases. The CDR3 loop spans 18 amino acids. Germline V gives CDR1 KGHDR, CDR2 SFDVKD. The V segment lost 3 bases and the J segment 0 bases; nucleotides outside the gene matches: 10. The CDR3 nucleotides are TGTGCCACCAGTGATCCAAAGACAGGGATGGATAGCAATCAGCCCCAGCATTTT. Its translation: CATSDPKTGMDSNQPQHF.

With regard to this clone: At the DNA level, this CDR3 is encoded by other sequences in the same sample as well. The chain combines TRBV6-5 with TRBJ1-5, with 9 bases lining up with TRBD1. CDR3 size: 14 residues. The germline V gene encodes CDR1 MNHEY and CDR2 SVGAGI. V gave up 2 bases and J gave up 6 bases; unmatched junction bases: 2. The CDR3 reads CASSYTGQGQPQHF. The CDR3 bases are TGTGCCAGCAGTTACACGGGACAGGGTCAGCCCCAGCATTTT.

V is TRBV7-8 and J is TRBJ1-5, with 8 bases lining up with TRBD1. Trimming removed 4 bases from V and 6 bases from J; junction bases left unmatched: 8. The CDR3 is 15 amino acids. The germline V gene has CDR1 SGHVS and CDR2 FQNEAQ. The CDR3 nucleotides are TGTGCCAGCAGCTCGGGACAGGAAGGGATTCAGCCCCAGCATTTT. It codes for CASSSGQEGIQPQHF. The variable domain in full, with the rest retrieved from reference TRBV7-8 and TRBJ1-5, is GAGVSQSPRYKVAKRGQDVALRCDPISGHVSLFWYQQALGQGPEFLTYFQNEAQLDKSGLPSDRFFAERPEGSVSTLKIQRTQQEDSAVYLCASSSGQEGIQPQHFGDGTRLSIL.

The rearrangement uses TRBV12-3 or TRBV12-4 and TRBJ1-1, with 9 bases fitting TRBD1. The CDR3 has 13 amino acids. Trimming at V came to 0 bases and at J to 10 bases, leaving 3 bases not matched to a gene. The CDR3 sequence: CASSLATGGAAFF. The CDR3 DNA sequence: TGTGCCAGCAGTTTAGCGACAGGGGGGGCAGCTTTCTTT.

The gene calls are TRBV7-8 and TRBJ2-5; TRBD1 aligns across 7 bases. There are 19 residues in the CDR3. CDR1 is SGHVS, CDR2 FQNEAQ, per germline. Germline trimming cut 1 base from V and 1 base from J; bases unmatched to any gene: 15. CDR3 in amino acids: CASSLGSPRQGFFQETQYF. CDR3 bases: TGTGCCAGCAGCTTAGGTAGCCCCCGACAGGGTTTCTTCCAAGAGACCCAGTACTTC.

The CDR3 coding sequence is TGTGCCAGCAGCTGGCGGGGGGCGGGTAACACTGAAGCTTTCTTT. This codes for CASSWRGAGNTEAFF. V gene TRBV2 combines with J gene TRBJ1-1, with TRBD1 as a possible D gene (6 bases). V lost 6 bases, J lost 2 bases, and 16 bases lay in between. Germline V gene sequence: CDR1 SNHLY, CDR2 FYNNEI. CDR3 length: 15 residues.

The chain has TRBV12-5 and TRBJ1-6; D remains unclear. The germline V and J ends were trimmed by 6 bases and 7 bases, with 7 bases remaining between them. Germline V CDR1 and CDR2: LGHNT, FRNRAP. This CDR3 region has 12 residues. In nucleotides, the CDR3 is TGTGCTAGTGGCCAGGAAAATTCACCCCTCCACTTT. It codes for CASGQENSPLHF.

This clone is categorized as medium-sized (0.01 to 0.1%). V and J are TRBV7-8 and TRBJ1-4; weak D call: TRBD1 (5 bases). Trimming removed 5 bases from V and 0 bases from J, with 7 bases in between. CDR3 size: 14 residues. The germline V gene encodes CDR1 SGHVS and CDR2 FQNEAQ. CDR3 protein: CASSQQATNEKLFF. The CDR3 nucleotides read TGTGCCAGCAGCCAACAGGCAACTAATGAAAAACTGTTTTTT.

This clone was seen a single time. The J gene is TRBJ2-3, the V gene TRBV27; D unresolved. Trimming took 3 bases from V and 5 from J, leaving 9 bases between them. This CDR3 contains 13 residues. Germline V gives CDR1 MNHEY, CDR2 SMNVEV (reference sequence). DNA of the CDR3: TGTGCCAGCAGTTTTGGTTCGGGAGATACGCAGTATTTT. Amino acids: CASSFGSGDTQYF.

This clone came up once. The chain carries TRBV11-3 and TRBJ2-3; 10 bases match TRBD1. The CDR3 is 16 residues long. Germline V gene data show CDR1 as SGHNT and CDR2 as YENEEA. V lost 5 bases, J lost 5 bases, and 10 bases stayed unmatched. The CDR3 DNA reads TGTGCCAGCAGCCCGGGTGGGACAGGGGTAGGAGATACGCAGTATTTT. It is translated as CASSPGGTGVGDTQYF.

The chain joins TRBV6-2 or TRBV6-3 to TRBJ2-7, with 8 bases that match TRBD1. V gave up 0 bases and J gave up 2 bases; unmatched junction bases: 9. The germline V gene encodes CDR1 MNHEY and CDR2 SVGEGT. CDR3 length: 17 amino acids. DNA for the CDR3: TGTGCCAGCAGTTACTCCATCAAGGACAGGGTACCCTACGAGCAGTACTTC. It yields the protein CASSYSIKDRVPYEQYF.

The chain couples TRBV3-1 (or the pseudogene TRBV3-2) to TRBJ2-6; D is possibly TRBD1 (6 bases). The CDR3 runs to 16 residues. Germline V gives CDR1 LGHDT, CDR2 YNNKEL (reference sequence). V was clipped by 4 bases and J by 4 bases, with 14 bases between them. CDR3 sequence reads: CASSLHRASGANVLTF. DNA of the CDR3: TGTGCCAGCAGCCTCCACAGGGCATCGGGGGCCAACGTCCTGACTTTC.

The V and J genes are TRBV5-1 and TRBJ2-5, with a tentative D call TRBD1 (6 bases). The CDR3 sequence is 15 residues long. Trimming cost V 4 bases and J 4 bases, with 17 bases left between them. Germline assignment: CDR1 SGHRS and CDR2 YFSETQ. The CDR3 DNA reads TGCGCCAGCAGCATACAGGGCTTAGAGGGAGAGACCCAGTACTTC. Encoded protein: CASSIQGLEGETQYF.

The J gene is TRBJ2-1, the V gene TRBV5-1, with D possibly matching TRBD1 (5 bases). V lost 4 bases to trimming and J lost 0 bases, with 11 bases between them. Germline V lookup: CDR1 SGHRS, CDR2 YFSETQ. The CDR3 runs to 15 residues. In DNA form, the CDR3 reads TGCGCCAGCAGCAGAGACAGCAGCTCCTACAATGAGCAGTTCTTC. This codes for CASSRDSSSYNEQFF.

The CDR3 nucleotides are TGCGCCAGCAGCCAAGATCTCGACAGCTCGAACACCGGGGAGCTGTTTTTT. It is translated as CASSQDLDSSNTGELFF. The V and J genes are TRBV4-1 and TRBJ2-2; D might be TRBD1 (5 bases). This CDR3 spans 17 amino acids. Germline V lookup: CDR1 MGHRA, CDR2 YSYEKL. The V end lost 0 bases, the J end lost 0 bases, and 11 bases lay between the germline ends.

The V gene is TRBV6-5, the J gene TRBJ2-7, with 8 bases lining up with TRBD2. V trimming: 6 bases; J trimming: 3 bases; junction bases outside the gene matches: 7. The CDR3 is made up of 14 amino acids. Germline V gives CDR1 MNHEY, CDR2 SVGAGI. In DNA form, the CDR3 reads TGTGCCAGCAGGACCGGGGGGGGTAGCTACGAGCAGTACTTC. Translated: CASRTGGGSYEQYF.

The chain employs TRBV4-1 and TRBJ2-7, with D possibly TRBD2 on 6 matching bases. The CDR3 is made up of 16 amino acids. Germline V gene data show CDR1 as MGHRA and CDR2 as YSYEKL. Between the trimmed V and J ends, which lost 4 bases and 7 bases, there was a span of 23 bases. The CDR3 reads CASSPEDYSGGEEQYF. CDR3 sequence (DNA): TGCGCCAGCAGCCCCGAGGACTATTCCGGCGGGGAGGAGCAGTACTTC.

The gene calls are TRBV18 and TRBJ2-1, with 7 nucleotides matching TRBD1. CDR1 is KGHSH, CDR2 LQKENI, per germline. The CDR3 covers 18 residues. The ends lost 3 bases at V and 6 bases at J; junction bases unmatched: 17. CDR3 region: CASSPSRRQGLIFNEQFF. Here the CDR3 DNA reads TGTGCCAGCTCACCGAGCCGAAGACAGGGCCTGATATTCAATGAGCAGTTCTTC.

The rearrangement uses TRBV29-1 and TRBJ1-4; 7 bases match TRBD1. The CDR3 has 13 residues. Trimming at V came to 6 bases and at J to 5 bases, leaving 6 bases not matched to a gene. The V gene's germline CDR1 is SQVTM and CDR2 ANQGSEA. The CDR3, as DNA: TGCAGCGTCTCCGGGACAGCAAATGAAAAACTGTTTTTT. Its translation: CSVSGTANEKLFF. The full variable domain, rest sourced from reference TRBV29-1 and TRBJ1-4, is SAVISQKPSRDICQRGTSLTIQCQVDSQVTMMFWYRQQPGQSLTLIATANQGSEATYESGFVIDKFPISRPNLTFSTLTVSNMSPEDSSIYLCSVSGTANEKLFFGSGTQLSVL.

This clone turned up a few times. The chain carries TRBV18 and TRBJ1-2; the D gene is possibly TRBD1 (5 bases). Trimming removed 6 bases from V and 8 bases from J, with 13 bases in between. Germline V gene lookup returns CDR1 KGHSH and CDR2 LQKENI. The CDR3 runs to 12 residues. CDR3 coding DNA: TGTGCCAGCTCCTCGACAGTCGGCGGCTACACCTTC. This codes for CASSSTVGGYTF.